The T cell receptor beta chain under discussion was sequenced for a study of T cells in Graves' hyperthyroidism and ophthalmopathy. Germline V gene data show CDR1 as SGHVS and CDR2 as FNYEAQ. CDR3 length: 12 residues. The trim removed 5 bases at V and 7 bases at J, leaving 4 bases unmatched. Amplified TCR beta CDR3 regions came from RNA transcripts. HTBI primers drove first-round RT-PCR of the TCR CDR3. TCRdb re-analysed the multiplex PCR reads in MiXCR, keeping a single row per CDR3 protein. The sample lists about 37,000 distinct CDR3 sequences; 52% were seen once. V gene TRBV7-6 combines with J gene TRBJ2-5; 7 bases agree with TRBD1. The sample consisted of blood. The origin of this receptor is a man between 35 and 55 years old with Graves' ophthalmopathy. The CDR3 sequence is CASSPGQWTQYF. Written as DNA, the CDR3 is TGTGCCAGCAGCCCGGGACAGTGGACCCAGTACTTC.